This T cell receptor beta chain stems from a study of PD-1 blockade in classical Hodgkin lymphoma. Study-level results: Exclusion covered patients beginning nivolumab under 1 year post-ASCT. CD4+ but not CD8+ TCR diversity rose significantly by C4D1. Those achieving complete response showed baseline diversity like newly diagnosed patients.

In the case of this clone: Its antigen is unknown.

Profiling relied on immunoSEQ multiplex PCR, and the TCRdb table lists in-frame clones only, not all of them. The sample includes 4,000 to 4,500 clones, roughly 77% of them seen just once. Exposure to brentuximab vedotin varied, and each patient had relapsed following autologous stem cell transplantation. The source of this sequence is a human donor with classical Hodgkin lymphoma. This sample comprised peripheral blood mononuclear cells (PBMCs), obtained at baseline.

The CDR3 DNA sequence: TGTGCCAGTAGTATAGTGGGACAGGGGACTCAGCCCCAGCATTTT. This encodes CASSIVGQGTQPQHF. This chain links TRBV19 with TRBJ1-5; 10 positions match TRBD1. Germline-derived CDR1 and CDR2 are LNHDA and SQIVND (reference sequence). V shed 1 base and J 6 bases; nucleotides not matched to a gene: 3. This CDR3 comprises 15 residues.